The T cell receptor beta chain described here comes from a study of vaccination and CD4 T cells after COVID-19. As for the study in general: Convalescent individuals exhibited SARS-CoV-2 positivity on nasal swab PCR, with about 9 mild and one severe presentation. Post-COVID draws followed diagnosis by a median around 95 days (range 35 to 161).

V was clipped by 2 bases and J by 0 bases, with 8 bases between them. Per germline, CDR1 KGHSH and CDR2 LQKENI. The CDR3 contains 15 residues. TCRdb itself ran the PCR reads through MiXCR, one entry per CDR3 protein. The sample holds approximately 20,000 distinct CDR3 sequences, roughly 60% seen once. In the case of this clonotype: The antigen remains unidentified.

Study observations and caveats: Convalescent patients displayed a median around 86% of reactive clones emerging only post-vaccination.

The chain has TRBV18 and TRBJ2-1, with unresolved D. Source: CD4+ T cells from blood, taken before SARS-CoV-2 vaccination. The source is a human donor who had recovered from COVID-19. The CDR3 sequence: CASSPTTSSYNEQFF. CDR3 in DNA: TGTGCCAGCTCACCAACTACTTCCTCCTACAATGAGCAGTTCTTC.